These 2 T cell receptor beta chains came from one sample sequenced in a study of PD-L1 blockade in urothelial cancer. Assay: immunoSEQ multiplex PCR; the TCRdb copy retains only in-frame clones and omits some. The sample carries some 41,000 clones, about 85% recorded once. Indicated time point: peripheral blood 6 weeks after treatment start. The material sequenced was PBMCs, taken around atezolizumab (anti-PD-L1) treatment. All receptors derive from a man aged 65 to 85 with urothelial cancer.

J is TRBJ1-4 and V is TRBV5-8; 12 nucleotides match TRBD1. Germline V gene sequence: CDR1 SGHTS, CDR2 YDEGEE. CDR3 length equals 18 residues. Losses at the gene ends were 4 bases for V and 7 bases for J; bases not matched to a gene: 14. CDR3 coding DNA: TGTGCCAGCAGCACGCAATGGGGGACAGGGGGCGGTGTTGAAAAACTGTTTTTT. This encodes CASSTQWGTGGGVEKLFF.

The chain is built from TRBV7-9 and TRBJ2-5, with 10 bases that match TRBD1. V lost 4 bases to trimming and J lost 5 bases; unmatched junction nucleotides: 7. The V gene's germline CDR1 is SEHNR and CDR2 FQNEAQ (reference sequence). The CDR3 is made up of 15 amino acids. The CDR3 reads CASSYRGTGDETQYF. CDR3 coding DNA: TGTGCCAGCAGCTATAGAGGGACAGGGGACGAGACCCAGTACTTC. The full variable domain, its missing parts supplied by reference TRBV7-9 and TRBJ2-5, is DTGVSQNPRHKITKRGQNVTFRCDPISEHNRLYWYRQTLGQGPEFLTYFQNEAQLEKSRLLSDRFSAERPKGSFSTLEIQRTEQGDSAMYLCASSYRGTGDETQYFGPGTRLLVL.